This T cell receptor (beta chain) was identified during a study of blood T cell repertoires in COVID-19. The overall study: The analysed material was cDNA or gDNA that came from T cells, B-cell-depleted T cells, or PBMCs.

Per the original methods: Reference gene primer amplification gave estimated nucleated cell counts. Produced via immunoSEQ multiplex PCR; TCRdb's table is partial and in-frame only. V, J and clone size are taken as reported in that table, and D and trimming were inferred from the DNA itself. Of 100,000 to 150,000 clones in the sample, around 88% were seen once. This CDR3 contains 18 residues. Germline values: CDR1 MNHEY, CDR2 SVGEGT. V dropped 0 bases and J dropped 1; count of bases not matched to a gene: 10. The chain carries TRBV6-2 or TRBV6-3 and TRBJ2-7; TRBD1 aligns across 9 bases. This TCR was sampled from a man aged 45 to 65 with active or convalescent COVID-19. Material for sequencing was peripheral blood. CDR3 residues: CASSYSIGTGSSSYEQYF. DNA of the CDR3: TGTGCCAGCAGTTACTCGATCGGGACAGGGTCTTCGTCCTACGAGCAGTACTTC.